This T cell receptor (beta chain) was sequenced during a study of response to subunit inactivated influenza vaccine. The CDR3 has 14 residues. V was pared by 8 bases and J by 4 bases, with 7 bases of the junction left unmatched. Via MiXCR, TCRdb re-called the RT-PCR reads, giving one row per CDR3 protein. The sample shows 500,000 to 600,000 distinct CDR3 sequences, under 9% of them seen only once. J is TRBJ2-1 and V is TRBV12-3 or TRBV12-4; TRBD2 matches at 8 bases. Sequenced material: PBMCs from blood, taken roughly 24 months after vaccination. This sequence was found in a man aged 50 to 69 who received an inactivated influenza vaccine. The CDR3 is CASATSGEYNEQFF. CDR3 nucleotide sequence: TGTGCCAGCGCTACTAGCGGAGAGTACAATGAGCAGTTCTTC.